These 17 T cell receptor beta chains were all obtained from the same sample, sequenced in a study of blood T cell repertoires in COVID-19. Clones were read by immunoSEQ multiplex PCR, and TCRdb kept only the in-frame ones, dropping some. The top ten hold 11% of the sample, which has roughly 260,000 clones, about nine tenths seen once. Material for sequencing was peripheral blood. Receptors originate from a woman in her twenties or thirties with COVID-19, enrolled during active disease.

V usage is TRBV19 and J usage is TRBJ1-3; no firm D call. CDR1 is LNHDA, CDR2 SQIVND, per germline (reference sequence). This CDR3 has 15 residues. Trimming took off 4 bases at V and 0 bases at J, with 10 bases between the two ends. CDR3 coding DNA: TGTGCCAGTAGTACGAGCTCCGGCTCTGGAAACACCATATATTTT. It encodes CASSTSSGSGNTIYF.

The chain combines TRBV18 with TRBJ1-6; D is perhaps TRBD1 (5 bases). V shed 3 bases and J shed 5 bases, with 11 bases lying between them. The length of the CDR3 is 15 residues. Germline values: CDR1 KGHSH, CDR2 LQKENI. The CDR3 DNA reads TGTGCCAGCTCACCCGGGGGGGGTGATAATTCACCCCTCCACTTT. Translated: CASSPGGGDNSPLHF.

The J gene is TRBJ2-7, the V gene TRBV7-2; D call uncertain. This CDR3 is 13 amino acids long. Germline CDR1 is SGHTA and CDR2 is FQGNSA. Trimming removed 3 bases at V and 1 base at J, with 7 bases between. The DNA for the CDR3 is TGTGCCAGCAGCTTGCGCGAATCCTACGAGCAGTACTTC. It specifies CASSLRESYEQYF. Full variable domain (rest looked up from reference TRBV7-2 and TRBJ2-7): GAGVSQSPSNKVTEKGKDVELRCDPISGHTALYWYRQSLGQGLEFLIYFQGNSAPDKSGLPSDRFSAERTGGSVSTLTIQRTQQEDSAVYLCASSLRESYEQYFGPGTRLTVT.

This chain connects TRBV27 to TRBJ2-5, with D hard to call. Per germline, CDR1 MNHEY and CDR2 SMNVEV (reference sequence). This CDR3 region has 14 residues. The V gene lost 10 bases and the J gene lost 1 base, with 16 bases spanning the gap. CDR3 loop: CATRRVGTQETQYF. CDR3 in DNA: TGTGCCACCCGTCGCGTGGGCACCCAAGAGACCCAGTACTTC.

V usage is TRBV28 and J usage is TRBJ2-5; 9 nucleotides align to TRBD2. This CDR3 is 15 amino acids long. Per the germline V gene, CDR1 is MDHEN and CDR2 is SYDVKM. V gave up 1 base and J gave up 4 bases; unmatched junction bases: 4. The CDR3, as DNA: TGTGCCAGCAGTTTATATGCGGGAGGGTCAGAGACCCAGTACTTC. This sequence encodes CASSLYAGGSETQYF.

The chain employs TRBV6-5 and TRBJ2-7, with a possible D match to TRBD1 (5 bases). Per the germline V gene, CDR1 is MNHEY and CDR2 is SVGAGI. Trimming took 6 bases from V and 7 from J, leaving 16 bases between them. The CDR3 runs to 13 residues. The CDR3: CASSQTPRGEQYF. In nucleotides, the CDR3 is TGTGCCAGCAGCCAGACCCCTAGGGGAGAGCAGTACTTC.

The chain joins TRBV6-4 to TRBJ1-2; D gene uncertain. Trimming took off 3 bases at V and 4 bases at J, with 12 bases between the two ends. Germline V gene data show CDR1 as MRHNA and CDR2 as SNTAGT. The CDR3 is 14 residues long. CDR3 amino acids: CASSERGSVYGYTF. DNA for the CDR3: TGTGCCAGCAGTGAGCGGGGTTCAGTCTATGGCTACACCTTC.

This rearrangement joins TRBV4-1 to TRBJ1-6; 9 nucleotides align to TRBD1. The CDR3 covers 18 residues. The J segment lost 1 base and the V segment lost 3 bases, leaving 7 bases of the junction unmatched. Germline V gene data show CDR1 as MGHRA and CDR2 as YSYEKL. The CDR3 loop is CASSHPPGQGSYNSPLHF. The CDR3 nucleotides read TGCGCCAGCAGCCATCCTCCGGGACAGGGATCCTATAATTCACCCCTCCACTTT.

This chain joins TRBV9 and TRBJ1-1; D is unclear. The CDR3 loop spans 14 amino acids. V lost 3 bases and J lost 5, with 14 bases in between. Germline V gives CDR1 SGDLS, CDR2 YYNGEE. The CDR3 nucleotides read TGTGCCAGCAGCGCCGCGCTCGATCGGACTGAAGCTTTCTTT. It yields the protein CASSAALDRTEAFF. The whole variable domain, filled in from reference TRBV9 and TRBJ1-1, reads DSGVTQTPKHLITATGQRVTLRCSPRSGDLSVYWYQQSLDQGLQFLIQYYNGEERAKGNILERFSAQQFPDLHSELNLSSLELGDSALYFCASSAALDRTEAFFGQGTRLTVV.

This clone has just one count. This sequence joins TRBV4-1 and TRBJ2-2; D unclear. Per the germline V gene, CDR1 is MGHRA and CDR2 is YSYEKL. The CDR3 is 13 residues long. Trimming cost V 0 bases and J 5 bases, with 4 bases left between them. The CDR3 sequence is CASSQDRTGELFF. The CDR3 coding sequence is TGCGCCAGCAGCCAAGACCGGACCGGGGAGCTGTTTTTT.

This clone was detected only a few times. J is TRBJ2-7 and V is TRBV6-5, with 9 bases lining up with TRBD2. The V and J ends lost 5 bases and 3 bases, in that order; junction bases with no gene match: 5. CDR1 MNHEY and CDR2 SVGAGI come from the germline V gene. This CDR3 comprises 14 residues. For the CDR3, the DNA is TGTGCCAGCAGTAGGGGGACTAGCCACTACGAGCAGTACTTC. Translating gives CASSRGTSHYEQYF.

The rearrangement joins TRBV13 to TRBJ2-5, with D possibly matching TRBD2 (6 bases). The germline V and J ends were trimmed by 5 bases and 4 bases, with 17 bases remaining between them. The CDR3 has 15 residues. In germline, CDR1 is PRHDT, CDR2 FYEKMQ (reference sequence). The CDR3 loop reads CASSPRPAGGETQYF. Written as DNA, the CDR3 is TGTGCCAGCAGCCCCCGCCCAGCGGGCGGAGAGACCCAGTACTTC.

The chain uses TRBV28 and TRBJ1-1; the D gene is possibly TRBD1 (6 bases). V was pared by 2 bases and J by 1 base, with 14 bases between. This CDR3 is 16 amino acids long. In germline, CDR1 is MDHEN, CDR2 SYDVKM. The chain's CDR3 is CASSLPGGLGNTEAFF. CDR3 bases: TGTGCCAGCAGTTTACCCGGGGGGCTGGGGAACACTGAAGCTTTCTTT.

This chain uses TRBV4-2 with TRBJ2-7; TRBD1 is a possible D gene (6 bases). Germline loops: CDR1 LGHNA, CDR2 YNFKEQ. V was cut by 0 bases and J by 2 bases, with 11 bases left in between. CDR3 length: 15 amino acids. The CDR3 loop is CASSQEGGPTYEQYF. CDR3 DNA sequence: TGTGCCAGCAGCCAAGAAGGGGGACCAACCTACGAGCAGTACTTC.

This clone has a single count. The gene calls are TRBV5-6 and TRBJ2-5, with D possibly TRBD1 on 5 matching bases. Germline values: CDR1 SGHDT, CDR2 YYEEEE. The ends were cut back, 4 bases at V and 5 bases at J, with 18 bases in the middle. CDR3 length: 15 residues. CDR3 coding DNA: TGTGCCAGCAGCGGACCAGGGCTCCGGTGGGAGACCCAGTACTTC. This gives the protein CASSGPGLRWETQYF. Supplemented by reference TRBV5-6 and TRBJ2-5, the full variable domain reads DAGVTQSPTHLIKTRGQQVTLRCSPKSGHDTVSWYQQALGQGPQFIFQYYEEEERQRGNFPDRFSGHQFPNYSSELNVNALLLGDSALYLCASSGPGLRWETQYFGPGTRLLVL.

As DNA, the CDR3 is TGTGCCAGCGTCCGGGTGGGAGGGACGAGCTCCTACGAGCAGTACTTC. It translates to CASVRVGGTSSYEQYF. The genes are TRBV27 and TRBJ2-7; 7 positions match TRBD2. Germline CDR1 and CDR2: MNHEY and SMNVEV (reference sequence). The CDR3 is 16 amino acids. V lost 8 bases and J lost 0; bases outside the gene matches: 13.

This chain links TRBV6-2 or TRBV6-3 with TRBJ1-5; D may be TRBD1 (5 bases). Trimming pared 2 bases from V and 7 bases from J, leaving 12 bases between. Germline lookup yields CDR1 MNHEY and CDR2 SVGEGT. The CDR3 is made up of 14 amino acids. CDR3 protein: CASSYVGSGQPQHF. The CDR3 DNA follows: TGTGCCAGCAGTTACGTGGGGTCAGGGCAGCCCCAGCATTTT.